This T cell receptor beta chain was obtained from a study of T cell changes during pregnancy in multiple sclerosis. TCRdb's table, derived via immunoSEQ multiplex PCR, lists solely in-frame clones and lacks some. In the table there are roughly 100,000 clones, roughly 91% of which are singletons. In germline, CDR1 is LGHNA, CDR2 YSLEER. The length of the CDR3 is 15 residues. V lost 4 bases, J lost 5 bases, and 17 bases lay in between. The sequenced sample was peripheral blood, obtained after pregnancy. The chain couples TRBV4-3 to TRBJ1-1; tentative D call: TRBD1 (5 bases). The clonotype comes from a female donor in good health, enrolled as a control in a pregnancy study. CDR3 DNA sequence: TGCGCCAGCAGCCCCAGTGGCAGGGCTGGAACTGAAGCTTTCTTT. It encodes CASSPSGRAGTEAFF.